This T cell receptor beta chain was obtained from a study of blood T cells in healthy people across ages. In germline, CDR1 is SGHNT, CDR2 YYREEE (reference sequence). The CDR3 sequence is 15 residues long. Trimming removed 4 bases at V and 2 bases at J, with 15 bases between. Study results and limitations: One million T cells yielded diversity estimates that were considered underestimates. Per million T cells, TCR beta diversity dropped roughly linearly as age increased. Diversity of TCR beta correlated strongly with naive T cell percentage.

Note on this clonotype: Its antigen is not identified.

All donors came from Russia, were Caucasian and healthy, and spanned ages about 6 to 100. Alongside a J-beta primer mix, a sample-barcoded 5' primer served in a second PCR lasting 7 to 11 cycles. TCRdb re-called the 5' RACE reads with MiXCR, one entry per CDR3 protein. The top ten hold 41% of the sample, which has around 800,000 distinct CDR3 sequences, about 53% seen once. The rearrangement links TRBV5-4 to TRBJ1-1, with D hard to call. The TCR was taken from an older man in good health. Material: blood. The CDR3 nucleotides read TGTGCCAGCAGCCCCCCAAAAGCGATCAACACTGAAGCTTTCTTT. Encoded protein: CASSPPKAINTEAFF.